This T cell receptor beta chain was captured in a study of Ad26.COV2.S vaccination and SARS-CoV-2 variants. Overall study: The study gave Ad26.COV2.S intramuscularly, once or twice 56 days apart.

Only in-frame clones appear in the TCRdb table, and some are missing; sequencing was by immunoSEQ multiplex PCR. The top ten clones hold 9.5% to 15% of a sample with 510,000 or so clones, 87% of them seen once. Deletions cut 2 bases from V and 2 bases from J, with 15 bases between. Germline V lookup: CDR1 LGHNA, CDR2 YSLEER. The CDR3 covers 16 residues. Treatment here: some 20 received Ad26.COV2.S at low or high dose, single or two shots; 5 received placebo; per-sample allocation not given. Repertoires come from day 63 after the first vaccine or placebo injection. Its platform was an Ad26 vector, and its expressed antigen was Wuhan-strain SARS-CoV-2 spike.

The sequence derives from a person between 18 and 60 years old who received the Ad26.COV2.S COVID-19 vaccine or a placebo. V gene TRBV4-3 combines with J gene TRBJ2-5; perhaps TRBD2 as D (5 bases). The sequencing here drew on peripheral blood, taken in a trial of Ad26.COV2.S vaccine versus placebo. The CDR3 coding sequence is TGCGCCAGCAGCCAATCCAGATCGGGGTTTCAAGAGACCCAGTACTTC. Its translation: CASSQSRSGFQETQYF.